These 20 T cell receptor beta chains share one sample of origin, sequenced in a study of blood T cell repertoires in COVID-19. TCRdb's table, derived via immunoSEQ multiplex PCR, lists solely in-frame clones and lacks some. The sample yields over 130,000 clones, about nine tenths seen once. Sequenced sample: peripheral blood. The receptors were gathered from a woman aged 55 to 70 with active or convalescent COVID-19.

This clone was counted a few times. The V and J genes are TRBV7-9 and TRBJ2-7; D is perhaps TRBD1 (5 bases). The ends were cut back, 0 bases at V and 0 bases at J, with 9 bases in the middle. Germline values: CDR1 SEHNR, CDR2 FQNEAQ (reference sequence). CDR3 length: 15 residues. CDR3 loop: CASSLATASSYEQYF. The CDR3 DNA reads as TGTGCCAGCAGCTTAGCGACAGCTTCCTCCTACGAGCAGTACTTC.

The V gene is TRBV25-1, the J gene TRBJ2-7, with D maybe TRBD2 (6 bases). Germline V gene data show CDR1 as MGHDK and CDR2 as SYGVNS. CDR3 length: 17 residues. The ends were cut back, 8 bases at V and 0 bases at J, with 23 bases in the middle. CDR3 DNA sequence: TGTGCCAGCGAACCCGGGACTTCAACACGAGGCTCCTACGAGCAGTACTTC. Protein product: CASEPGTSTRGSYEQYF.

The J gene is TRBJ2-7, the V gene TRBV2; 11 bases line up with TRBD1. This CDR3 spans 14 amino acids. V trimming: 7 bases; J trimming: 3 bases; junction bases outside the gene matches: 5. Germline CDR1 SNHLY, CDR2 FYNNEI. Here the CDR3 reads CASNPGQGDYEQYF. The DNA of the CDR3 is TGTGCCAGCAACCCGGGACAGGGGGACTACGAGCAGTACTTC.

The V call is TRBV7-2, the J call TRBJ1-2; TRBD1 is a possible D gene (5 bases). The germline V gene has CDR1 SGHTA and CDR2 FQGNSA. V was pared by 1 base and J by 2 bases, with 11 bases between. The CDR3 loop spans 15 amino acids. CDR3 region: CASSLVGGENYGYTF. The CDR3 DNA is TGTGCCAGCAGCTTAGTTGGAGGGGAAAACTATGGCTACACCTTC.

This clone was counted a single time. This chain joins TRBV9 and TRBJ2-3, with TRBD1 as a possible D gene (6 bases). In germline, CDR1 is SGDLS, CDR2 YYNGEE. CDR3 length: 14 amino acids. V was shortened by 3 bases and J by 4 bases, with 12 bases between the two germline ends. The CDR3 DNA reads TGTGCCAGCAGCGCGACAGGCCCCCCAGATACGCAGTATTTT. It encodes CASSATGPPDTQYF.

In this sample, this clone turned up a few times. The rearrangement links TRBV27 to TRBJ1-2; a possible D gene is TRBD1 (5 bases). Germline values: CDR1 MNHEY, CDR2 SMNVEV (reference sequence). Trimming removed 3 bases at V and 4 bases at J, with 9 bases between. The CDR3 runs to 13 residues. CDR3 region: CASSFPQGYGYTF. CDR3 sequence (DNA): TGTGCCAGCAGTTTCCCTCAGGGCTATGGCTACACCTTC.

This rearrangement joins TRBV5-1 to TRBJ2-7; no reliable D call. This CDR3 region has 15 residues. The germline CDR1 and CDR2 sequences are SGHRS and YFSETQ. V was trimmed by 4 bases and J by 6 bases, leaving 20 bases between them. The DNA for the CDR3 is TGCGCCAGCAGCCCCCTTCCAGTTTCGCGGAGCGAGCAGTACTTC. Translating it yields CASSPLPVSRSEQYF.

The chain recombines TRBV7-9 with TRBJ1-2; maybe TRBD1 (5 bases). Germline V gene sequence: CDR1 SEHNR, CDR2 FQNEAQ (reference sequence). This CDR3 is built from 14 residues. V was cut by 0 bases and J by 7 bases, with 12 bases left in between. The CDR3 region is CASSLAAGQSGYTF. As DNA, the CDR3 is TGTGCCAGCAGCTTAGCGGCAGGGCAAAGTGGCTACACCTTC.

The chain carries TRBV10-1 and TRBJ2-1, with 7 bases identical to TRBD1. The germline gives CDR1 WNHNN, CDR2 SYGVQD (reference sequence). There are 13 residues in the CDR3. Trimming at V came to 8 bases and at J to 4 bases, leaving 5 bases not matched to a gene. CDR3 nucleotides: TGCGCCAGCGGGACAGTAACTTACAATGAGCAGTTCTTC. Amino acid sequence: CASGTVTYNEQFF.

The chain recombines TRBV6-2 or TRBV6-3 with TRBJ2-3; 7 nucleotides line up with TRBD2. Germline loops: CDR1 MNHEY, CDR2 SVGEGT. V was pared by 6 bases and J by 6 bases, with 15 bases of the junction left unmatched. This CDR3 is built from 16 residues. CDR3 sequence: CASSRALLVGGDTQYF. CDR3 nucleotide sequence: TGTGCCAGCAGCCGCGCCCTTCTTGTGGGGGGGGATACGCAGTATTTT.

The rearrangement links TRBV23-1 to TRBJ1-5; TRBD1 agrees at 9 bases. TRBV23-1 is an ORF for which the function is uncertain. The CDR3 covers 15 residues. The ends lost 3 bases at V and 5 bases at J; junction bases unmatched: 5. The CDR3 nucleotides are TGCGCCAGCAGTCAGGACAGGGGAGGCGATCAGCCCCAGCATTTT. Protein product: CASSQDRGGDQPQHF.

The chain carries TRBV12-3 or TRBV12-4 and TRBJ2-7; TRBD1 aligns across 10 bases. The CDR3 is 13 residues long. J was trimmed by 1 base and V by 8 bases; bases with no gene match: 2. The CDR3 is CASEGQGSYEQYF. Written as DNA, the CDR3 is TGTGCCAGCGAGGGACAGGGGTCCTACGAGCAGTACTTC.

The chain recombines TRBV18 with TRBJ1-1; 7 bases fit TRBD1. The trim removed 6 bases at V and 0 bases at J, leaving 1 base unmatched. The length of the CDR3 is 13 residues. Germline CDR1 KGHSH, CDR2 LQKENI. This CDR3 is CASSQGVNTEAFF. The CDR3 region has the DNA TGTGCCAGCTCGCAGGGGGTGAACACTGAAGCTTTCTTT.

The chain recombines TRBV11-2 with TRBJ2-1; the match to TRBD2 covers 7 bases. The junction had 12 bases not matched to a gene; V was cut back by 7 bases and J by 0 bases. The CDR3 has 17 residues. Germline CDR1 reads SGHAT; CDR2 reads FQNNGV. CDR3 sequence reads: CASTRVFGGYSYNEQFF. The CDR3 DNA reads as TGTGCCAGCACCCGGGTGTTCGGGGGGTACTCCTACAATGAGCAGTTCTTC.

The rearrangement uses TRBV19 and TRBJ2-5; 13 nucleotides match TRBD2. V lost 6 bases and J lost 5; bases outside the gene matches: 9. There are 16 residues in the CDR3. Germline V CDR1 and CDR2: LNHDA, SQIVND (reference sequence). The chain's CDR3 is CASSRTSGGASETQYF. DNA for the CDR3: TGTGCCAGTAGCCGTACTAGCGGGGGGGCATCCGAGACCCAGTACTTC.

This clone came up many times. In DNA form, the CDR3 reads TGTGCCAGCAGCAGCAGGGTGAACTCACCCCTCCACTTT. Translated: CASSSRVNSPLHF. The rearrangement uses TRBV14 and TRBJ1-6, with a possible D match to TRBD1 (5 bases). CDR3 length equals 13 residues. The germline CDR1 and CDR2 sequences are SGHDN and FVKESK. The V end lost 5 bases, the J end lost 10 bases, and 12 bases lay between the germline ends.

The CDR3 sequence is CASSAREDTQYF. The DNA for the CDR3 is TGTGCCAGCAGCGCACGGGAAGATACGCAGTATTTT. This chain uses TRBV9 with TRBJ2-3; possibly TRBD2 for D (5 bases). This CDR3 contains 12 residues. The germline V and J ends were trimmed by 3 bases and 5 bases, with 7 bases remaining between them. CDR1 is SGDLS, CDR2 YYNGEE, per germline.

This chain joins TRBV6-1 and TRBJ1-4; TRBD1 matches 9 bases. Germline lookup yields CDR1 MNHNS and CDR2 SASEGT. The CDR3 extends over 17 amino acids. V shed 6 bases and J 7 bases; nucleotides not matched to a gene: 15. The CDR3 region is CASRELIGQGRSEKLFF. CDR3 coding DNA: TGTGCCAGCAGGGAACTGATAGGACAGGGGCGGAGTGAAAAACTGTTTTTT.

This clone was counted once. The chain is built from TRBV19 and TRBJ1-1, with D maybe TRBD1 (5 bases). The CDR3 extends over 16 amino acids. Germline assignment: CDR1 LNHDA and CDR2 SQIVND (reference sequence). The V gene lost 5 bases and the J gene lost 3 bases, with 19 bases spanning the gap. The chain's CDR3 is CASSASWGEGDTEAFF. CDR3 bases: TGTGCCAGTAGTGCCTCTTGGGGGGAGGGTGACACTGAAGCTTTCTTT.

The chain joins TRBV29-1 to TRBJ1-2; 8 bases line up with TRBD1. CDR1 is SQVTM and CDR2 is ANQGSEA in the germline V gene. The CDR3 covers 14 residues. Trimming took 4 bases from V and 5 from J; bases not matched to a gene: 9. This CDR3 is CSVGATGVRYGYTF. The CDR3 DNA reads as TGCAGCGTTGGAGCGACAGGGGTGAGGTATGGCTACACCTTC.